This record covers a single TCR beta chain. Other DNA variants within this sample encode the same CDR3. Cohort placement rested on clinical history that participants reported themselves. These data are taken from a study of blood T cell repertoires in COVID-19. Using immunoSEQ multiplex PCR, the repertoire was profiled, and TCRdb retains in-frame clones only, with some absent. Of under 200,000 clones listed, approximately 91% are singletons. CDR3 size: 14 residues. Germline CDR1 MNHEY, CDR2 SMNVEV (reference sequence). With 2 bases clipped from V and 3 bases from J, the junction kept 1 base outside the gene matches.

The TCR originated in a young woman who had recovered from COVID-19. Specimen: PBMCs or T cells enriched from blood (not recorded which). This chain connects TRBV27 to TRBJ2-7, with TRBD1 matching 10 bases. The CDR3 DNA sequence: TGTGCCAGCAGTTTAGGACAGGGGGGCTACGAGCAGTACTTC. It codes for CASSLGQGGYEQYF.